The 30 T cell receptor beta chains reported below all come from one sample, sequenced in a study of T cells after yellow fever vaccination. TCRdb re-analysed the 5' RACE reads in MiXCR, keeping a single row per CDR3 protein. In the table there are around 230,000 distinct CDR3 sequences, around 6.7% of which are singletons. The sequenced sample was CD4+ T cells sorted from PBMCs, obtained on the day of the yellow fever booster vaccination. Receptors were obtained from a man aged 25 to 40 who received the YFV17D yellow fever vaccine.

This chain connects TRBV5-4 to TRBJ2-3, with D unresolved. The V gene lost 2 bases and the J gene lost 2 bases, with 6 bases spanning the gap. The CDR3 contains 13 residues. Germline assignment: CDR1 SGHNT and CDR2 YYREEE (reference sequence). Here the CDR3 reads CASSFAYTDTQYF. The CDR3 DNA follows: TGTGCCAGCAGCTTTGCATACACAGATACGCAGTATTTT. Full variable domain (remainder filled in from reference TRBV5-4 and TRBJ2-3): ETGVTQSPTHLIKTRGQQVTLRCSSQSGHNTVSWYQQALGQGPQFIFQYYREEENGRGNFPPRFSGLQFPNYSSELNVNALELDDSALYLCASSFAYTDTQYFGPGTRLTVL.

This clonotype was counted many times. CDR3 DNA: TGTGCCAGCAGTGGACAGGTCAATCAGCCCCAGCATTTT. This codes for CASSGQVNQPQHF. This rearrangement joins TRBV6-1 to TRBJ1-5; D perhaps matches TRBD1 (6 bases). The germline V gene encodes CDR1 MNHNS and CDR2 SASEGT. V was cut by 4 bases and J by 3 bases, with 7 bases left in between. This CDR3 has 13 residues.

The chain recombines TRBV7-9 with TRBJ2-7; D not resolved. Trimming removed 5 bases at V and 1 base at J, with 6 bases between. This CDR3 comprises 12 residues. Germline V gene sequence: CDR1 SEHNR, CDR2 FQNEAQ (reference sequence). CDR3 residues: CASSHLSYEQYF. The CDR3 DNA sequence: TGTGCCAGCAGCCATCTGTCCTACGAGCAGTACTTC.

The rearrangement links TRBV20-1 to TRBJ2-1, with a weak D call TRBD1 (5 bases). Per germline, CDR1 DFQATT and CDR2 SNEGSKA (reference sequence). The CDR3 consists of 14 residues. V lost 4 bases and J 4 bases, leaving 14 bases between the germline ends. CDR3 in amino acids: CSAKTFDSYNEQFF. The CDR3 DNA reads as TGCAGTGCTAAAACGTTTGACAGTTACAATGAGCAGTTCTTC.

The genes are TRBV11-3 and TRBJ2-1; possibly TRBD1 for D (7 bases). This CDR3 comprises 15 residues. The germline V gene encodes CDR1 SGHNT and CDR2 YENEEA. Trimming removed 5 bases at V and 2 bases at J, with 13 bases between. Here the CDR3 reads CASSPTRGPYNEQFF. CDR3 DNA: TGTGCCAGCAGCCCGACTAGGGGGCCCTACAATGAGCAGTTCTTC.

The genes are TRBV3-1 and TRBJ2-1, with D hard to call. The CDR3 runs 15 residues. V lost 3 bases and J lost 4, with 13 bases in between. CDR1 and CDR2 from the germline V gene are LGHDT and YNNKEL (reference sequence). DNA of the CDR3: TGTGCCAGCAGCCACCCAGGTGCAGATTACAATGAGCAGTTCTTC. Encoded protein: CASSHPGADYNEQFF.

This clonotype was observed many times. The V gene is TRBV30, the J gene TRBJ2-1; a weak D match, TRBD2 (7 bases). From germline, CDR1 is GTSNPN and CDR2 SVGIG (reference sequence). Trimming took off 0 bases at V and 4 bases at J, with 16 bases between the two ends. CDR3 length: 16 amino acids. CDR3 region: CAWSVGGAGTYNEQFF. The CDR3 DNA reads as TGTGCCTGGAGTGTAGGGGGGGCGGGAACTTACAATGAGCAGTTCTTC.

This clonotype was counted many times. This sequence joins TRBV7-8 and TRBJ2-7; 11 nucleotides line up with TRBD2. CDR1 is SGHVS, CDR2 FQNEAQ, per germline. The CDR3 spans 15 residues. With 7 bases clipped from V and 4 bases from J, the junction kept 9 bases outside the gene matches. The CDR3 DNA follows: TGTGCCAGCAAAGTAACCCCTAGCGGGGGGTACGAGCAGTACTTC. Protein product: CASKVTPSGGYEQYF.

This clonotype was found many times. This chain joins TRBV6-5 and TRBJ1-1; D is ambiguous. Germline V gives CDR1 MNHEY, CDR2 SVGAGI. Trimming removed 5 bases at V and 3 bases at J, with 7 bases between. This CDR3 region has 12 residues. The chain's CDR3 is CASSRPDTEAFF. The DNA for the CDR3 is TGTGCCAGCAGTCGACCGGACACTGAAGCTTTCTTT.

At least ten counts were recorded for this clonotype. CDR3 in amino acids: CASSFSRLAVYQETQYF. The CDR3 DNA follows: TGTGCCAGCAGTTTCTCCCGACTAGCGGTATATCAAGAGACCCAGTACTTC. The chain uses TRBV12-3 or TRBV12-4 and TRBJ2-5, with 9 bases matching TRBD2. This CDR3 has 17 amino acids. With 3 bases clipped from V and 2 bases from J, the junction kept 10 bases outside the gene matches.

This clonotype showed up many times. This chain's CDR3 is CASSTRSTANTGELFF. For the CDR3, the DNA is TGTGCCAGCAGTACCCGGTCGACAGCGAACACCGGGGAGCTGTTTTTT. V usage is TRBV6-5 and J usage is TRBJ2-2; a weak D match, TRBD1 (5 bases). The CDR3 totals 16 residues. Trimming cost V 5 bases and J 0 bases, with 13 bases left between them. The germline CDR1 and CDR2 sequences are MNHEY and SVGAGI.

Ten or more counts support this clonotype. V is TRBV28 and J is TRBJ2-5, with 8 bases identical to TRBD2. The CDR3 contains 14 residues. The V and J ends lost 3 bases and 6 bases, in that order; junction bases with no gene match: 6. Per the germline V gene, CDR1 is MDHEN and CDR2 is SYDVKM. CDR3 in DNA: TGTGCCAGCAGTTTCCCCGGGGGGGTGAAGACCCAGTACTTC. As protein: CASSFPGGVKTQYF.

Only a few counts were recorded for this clonotype. The chain employs TRBV9 and TRBJ2-2; D is possibly TRBD2 (5 bases). The germline V gene has CDR1 SGDLS and CDR2 YYNGEE. V gave up 2 bases and J gave up 4 bases, with 18 bases separating them. This CDR3 has 17 residues. The CDR3 DNA reads as TGTGCCAGCAGCGTCTCTAGTCGGGGTATTCGCACCGGGGAGCTGTTTTTT. It specifies CASSVSSRGIRTGELFF.

This clonotype was counted many times. V is TRBV14 and J is TRBJ2-1, with 10 nucleotides matching TRBD1. The CDR3 consists of 15 residues. Germline V gene data show CDR1 as SGHDN and CDR2 as FVKESK. Trimming at V came to 3 bases and at J to 7 bases, leaving 6 bases not matched to a gene. In DNA, the CDR3 is TGTGCCAGCAGCCAGAGGACAGGGGGGGCTAATGAGCAGTTCTTC. This translates into CASSQRTGGANEQFF.

V gene TRBV7-2 combines with J gene TRBJ2-1; the D is unclear. The CDR3 has 16 residues. The V end was cut by 5 bases, the J end by 9 bases, with 23 bases between. Germline assignment: CDR1 SGHTA and CDR2 FQGNSA. CDR3 region: CASSDQPSTSYSEQFF. CDR3 coding DNA: TGTGCCAGCAGCGACCAGCCATCTACTTCCTACTCTGAGCAGTTCTTC.

The V call is TRBV20-1, the J call TRBJ1-5; TRBD1 might be the D (5 bases). The V and J ends lost 2 bases and 8 bases respectively, with 16 bases between them. Germline CDR1 is DFQATT and CDR2 is SNEGSKA (reference sequence). This CDR3 contains 14 residues. The CDR3 DNA reads TGCAGTGCTAGATGGGGCAGGGCGGGTAAGCCCCAGCATTTT. This translates into CSARWGRAGKPQHF.

This clonotype came up a few times. The genes are TRBV7-9 and TRBJ2-7, with TRBD2 matching 13 bases. CDR1 is SEHNR and CDR2 is FQNEAQ in the germline V gene (reference sequence). V was clipped by 5 bases and J by 1 base; unmatched bases: 5. The CDR3 covers 16 residues. The CDR3 is CASSPGLAGESYEQYF. CDR3 nucleotide sequence: TGTGCCAGCAGCCCCGGACTAGCGGGAGAGTCCTACGAGCAGTACTTC.

A remark on this clonotype: A much larger clone is a single base away; this may be a read error. The genes are TRBV27 and TRBJ2-1, with D unresolved. The CDR3 is 15 amino acids. The germline V gene has CDR1 MNHEY and CDR2 SMNVEV (reference sequence). DNA of the CDR3: TGTGCCAGCGGTTTAGGATACGAGGTCTACAATGAGCAGTTCTTC. Protein sequence: CASGLGYEVYNEQFF.

V gene TRBV30 combines with J gene TRBJ2-7, with TRBD2 matching over 10 bases. The V and J ends lost 0 bases and 6 bases, in that order; junction bases with no gene match: 5. From germline, CDR1 is GTSNPN and CDR2 SVGIG (reference sequence). The CDR3 extends over 14 amino acids. DNA for the CDR3: TGTGCCTGGAGTGTAAGCGGGAGGGCTCGCGAGCAGTACTTC. Its protein is CAWSVSGRAREQYF.

In its sample, this clonotype was seen a few times. The V gene is TRBV10-3, the J gene TRBJ2-7; 12 positions match TRBD1. This CDR3 has 18 amino acids. The J segment lost 2 bases and the V segment lost 5 bases, leaving 13 bases of the junction unmatched. Germline V gene data show CDR1 as ENHRY and CDR2 as SYGVKD. The CDR3: CAISRGPRGTGGPYEQYF. For the CDR3, the DNA is TGTGCCATCAGTAGGGGCCCTCGGGGGACAGGGGGCCCCTACGAGCAGTACTTC.

The V and J genes are TRBV29-1 and TRBJ2-7, with unresolved D. The CDR3 runs to 11 residues. Trimming removed 4 bases from V and 5 bases from J, with 9 bases in between. From germline, CDR1 is SQVTM and CDR2 ANQGSEA. CDR3 amino acids: CSVGLGNEQYF. In DNA, the CDR3 is TGCAGCGTTGGGCTAGGGAACGAGCAGTACTTC.

The sample holds many counts of this clonotype. This chain joins TRBV4-2 and TRBJ2-7; 11 positions match TRBD2. This CDR3 spans 18 amino acids. CDR1 and CDR2 from the germline V gene are LGHNA and YNFKEQ. The junction had 11 bases not matched to a gene; V was cut back by 0 bases and J by 4 bases. CDR3 amino acids: CASSQDSGLAVTGYEQYF. For the CDR3, the DNA is TGTGCCAGCAGCCAAGATTCGGGACTAGCGGTGACGGGGTACGAGCAGTACTTC.

The genes are TRBV20-1 and TRBJ1-6; 10 bases are shared with TRBD1. CDR3 length: 14 residues. CDR1 and CDR2 from the germline V gene are DFQATT and SNEGSKA (reference sequence). Trimming cost V 1 base and J 10 bases; bases outside gene matches: 4. CDR3 coding DNA: TGCAGTGCTAGAGGGACAGGGGGTTACTCACCCCTCCACTTT. Translated, it gives CSARGTGGYSPLHF.

The V and J genes are TRBV5-1 and TRBJ2-1; 11 bases are a match to TRBD2. The CDR3 loop spans 17 amino acids. Germline assignment: CDR1 SGHRS and CDR2 YFSETQ. After removal of 4 bases from V and 3 bases from J, the junction contained 9 bases not matched to a gene. Here the CDR3 reads CASSILRTSGLYNEQFF. As DNA, the CDR3 is TGCGCCAGCAGCATTCTAAGGACTAGCGGGCTCTACAATGAGCAGTTCTTC.

Ten or more counts support this clonotype. V is TRBV5-1 and J is TRBJ2-1; D not resolved. The CDR3 contains 13 residues. Germline V lookup: CDR1 SGHRS, CDR2 YFSETQ. Between the trimmed V and J ends, which lost 1 base and 9 bases, there was a span of 11 bases. The CDR3 nucleotides are TGCGCCAGCAGCTTGTGGAGCGAAGGTGAGCAGTTCTTC. This gives the protein CASSLWSEGEQFF.

This clonotype was counted only a few times. V gene TRBV20-1 combines with J gene TRBJ2-1, with 8 positions matching TRBD1. CDR1 is DFQATT, CDR2 SNEGSKA, per germline (reference sequence). V lost 5 bases to trimming and J lost 8 bases; unmatched junction nucleotides: 29. The CDR3 is 20 amino acids. CDR3 sequence reads: CSAPKTIIKSGQATVDEQFF. Here the CDR3 DNA reads TGCAGTGCTCCTAAGACGATAATAAAATCGGGACAGGCGACGGTCGATGAGCAGTTCTTC.

The chain has TRBV6-2 or TRBV6-3 and TRBJ2-3; D assignment may be TRBD1 or TRBD2 (5 bases each). Germline V gene data show CDR1 as MNHEY and CDR2 as SVGEGT. The CDR3 runs to 16 residues. V lost 2 bases to trimming and J lost 1 base, with 13 bases between them. The CDR3 nucleotides are TGTGCCAGCAGTTACGTGAAGGGACGGGGCACAGATACGCAGTATTTT. Translation: CASSYVKGRGTDTQYF.

This CDR3 is CASSPDWAQETQYF. In nucleotides, the CDR3 is TGTGCCAGTAGTCCGGACTGGGCCCAGGAGACCCAGTACTTC. This sequence joins TRBV19 and TRBJ2-5; D might be TRBD2 (5 bases). This CDR3 spans 14 amino acids. The germline V gene has CDR1 LNHDA and CDR2 SQIVND (reference sequence). Trimming removed 5 bases from V and 5 bases from J, with 15 bases in between.

This clonotype was picked up many times. The chain has TRBV10-3 and TRBJ2-1, with TRBD1 as a possible D gene (8 bases). The germline gives CDR1 ENHRY, CDR2 SYGVKD. The CDR3 length is 15 residues. V shed 3 bases and J shed 6 bases, with 15 bases lying between them. The CDR3 region is CAISEGSGTGNEQFF. In DNA, the CDR3 is TGTGCCATCAGTGAAGGAAGCGGGACAGGCAATGAGCAGTTCTTC.

The table lists this clonotype with many counts. The V gene is TRBV20-1, the J gene TRBJ2-1; the match to TRBD2 covers 7 bases. The V segment lost 6 bases and the J segment 9 bases; nucleotides outside the gene matches: 8. Germline V gene lookup returns CDR1 DFQATT and CDR2 SNEGSKA (reference sequence). The CDR3 consists of 12 residues. CDR3 DNA: TGCAGTGCAGCGGGGACCGCGGGTGAGCAGTTCTTC. It specifies CSAAGTAGEQFF.